This TCR beta chain was sequenced during a study of blood T cell repertoires in COVID-19. Which cohort a participant joined came from the clinical history participants gave. The V segment lost 5 bases and the J segment 4 bases; nucleotides outside the gene matches: 5. The germline V gene encodes CDR1 MDHEN and CDR2 SYDVKM. The length of the CDR3 is 15 residues. TCRdb keeps only in-frame clones here, not all; method: immunoSEQ multiplex PCR. The sample shows around 310,000 clones, over 70% of them seen only once. Sequencing was done on a sample of PBMCs or T cells enriched from blood (not recorded which). J is TRBJ2-4 and V is TRBV28, with TRBD1 identical over 10 bases. This clonotype originated in a man aged 25 to 40 who had recovered from COVID-19. CDR3 nucleotides: TGTGCCAGCAGTAAGCGACAGGGGGCAAAAAACATTCAGTACTTC. It translates to CASSKRQGAKNIQYF.